The rows below give T cell receptor beta chains drawn from one sample of a study of CD4 T cells in relation to SARS-CoV-2 and coronaviruses. Assay used: immunoSEQ multiplex PCR; TCRdb lists only in-frame clones, some missing. The data show 25,000 to 35,000 clones, about 76% seen once. These receptors have no known antigen. The material sequenced was memory CD4+ T cells from PBMCs, cultured in vitro. The receptor source for this set is an adult with COVID-19. CDR3s include the opening cysteine and the closing phenylalanine or tryptophan. A D gene is named only where the DNA matches it firmly. Rows give clone size only sometimes, using once, few, many, or a class for an expanded clone.

TRBJ2-1	TRBV13	NA	NA	CASSSPYFYGEQFF	TGTGCCAGCAGCTCTCCGTACTTCTACGGTGAGCAGTTCTTC
TRBJ2-3	TRBV18	NA	NA	CASSPGKDTQYF	TGTGCCAGCTCACCTGGGAAAGATACGCAGTATTTT
TRBJ2-1	TRBV6-5	TRBD2	NA	CATRLAGGNEQFF	TGTGCCACCCGACTAGCGGGAGGAAATGAGCAGTTCTTC
TRBJ2-3	TRBV2	NA	NA	CASRQPSTDTQYF	TGTGCCAGTCGACAGCCTAGCACAGATACGCAGTATTTT
TRBJ1-2	TRBV28	NA	few	CASRGEGYGYTF	TGTGCCAGCAGGGGGGAGGGCTATGGCTACACCTTC
TRBJ1-5	TRBV6-2/TRBV6-3	NA	few	CASSYWQGGNQPQHF	TGTGCCAGCAGTTATTGGCAGGGCGGCAATCAGCCCCAGCATTTT
TRBJ2-4	TRBV7-9	NA	NA	CASGSEAGIQYF	TGTGCCAGCGGCTCGGAGGCGGGGATTCAGTACTTC
TRBJ2-1	TRBV3-1/TRBV3-2	TRBD2	few	CASSQTPGGGRSEQFF	TGTGCCAGCAGCCAAACCCCGGGAGGAGGGCGTAGTGAGCAGTTCTTC
TRBJ1-6	TRBV30	NA	few	CAWSVRQGNSPLHF	TGTGCCTGGAGTGTACGTCAAGGGAATTCACCCCTCCACTTT
TRBJ2-6	TRBV30	NA	NA	CAWMSALSGANVLTF	TGTGCCTGGATGTCGGCTCTCTCTGGGGCCAACGTCCTGACTTTC
TRBJ1-5	TRBV6-5	NA	few	CASSFQGFNQPQHF	TGTGCCAGCAGTTTTCAGGGGTTCAATCAGCCCCAGCATTTT
TRBJ2-1	TRBV9	TRBD1	once	CASRDDRGSSYNEQFF	TGTGCCAGCAGGGATGACAGGGGGTCGTCCTACAATGAGCAGTTCTTC
TRBJ1-1	TRBV18	NA	NA	CASSPYGLNTEAFF	TGTGCCAGCTCACCATACGGGCTGAACACTGAAGCTTTCTTT
TRBJ2-1	TRBV5-4	NA	few	CASSPVVGGEQFF	TGTGCCAGCAGCCCTGTGGTTGGTGGTGAGCAGTTCTTC
TRBJ1-1	TRBV6-1	NA	few	CASSEAAAGWTEAFF	TGTGCCAGCAGTGAAGCGGCCGCGGGGTGGACTGAAGCTTTCTTT
TRBJ2-1	TRBV19	NA	few	CASSEGTYNEQFF	TGTGCCAGTAGTGAGGGGACCTACAATGAGCAGTTCTTC
TRBJ2-1	TRBV7-9	TRBD2	NA	CASSFTSGRGREQFF	TGTGCCAGCAGCTTTACTAGCGGGAGGGGACGGGAGCAGTTCTTC
TRBJ2-3	TRBV27	TRBD1	NA	CASSNDRGVGTDTQYF	TGTGCCAGCAGCAACGACAGGGGCGTGGGCACAGATACGCAGTATTTT
TRBJ1-2	TRBV12-3/TRBV12-4	TRBD1	NA	CASSKDRVYGYTF	TGTGCCAGCAGTAAGGACAGGGTCTATGGCTACACCTTC
TRBJ2-7	TRBV4-1	TRBD1	NA	CASRRDRGNSYEQYF	TGCGCCAGCCGCCGGGACAGGGGCAACTCCTACGAGCAGTACTTC
TRBJ1-3	TRBV28	NA	once	CASREARYSGNTIYF	TGTGCCAGCAGGGAGGCGCGGTACTCTGGAAACACCATATATTTT
TRBJ2-7	TRBV2	NA	NA	CASTAWEAEQYF	TGTGCCAGCACTGCCTGGGAGGCCGAGCAGTACTTC
TRBJ1-1	TRBV4-1	TRBD1	NA	CASSHQTGETEAFF	TGCGCCAGCAGCCACCAGACAGGGGAAACTGAAGCTTTCTTT
TRBJ2-7	TRBV18	TRBD1	NA	CASSPTGWEAYEQYF	TGTGCCAGCTCACCGACAGGGTGGGAAGCCTACGAGCAGTACTTC
TRBJ2-7	TRBV19	NA	NA	CASSIGQQGHEQYF	TGTGCCAGTAGTATAGGACAACAGGGCCACGAGCAGTACTTC
TRBJ2-1	TRBV18	TRBD1	NA	CASSPRNDRALGFF	TGTGCCAGCTCACCCCGCAACGACAGGGCCCTAGGGTTCTTC
TRBJ2-1	TRBV5-1	NA	NA	CASSLETPSYNEQFF	TGCGCCAGCAGCTTGGAGACTCCCTCCTACAATGAGCAGTTCTTC
TRBJ2-5	TRBV27	TRBD2	NA	CASRLAVQETQYF	TGTGCCAGCCGACTAGCAGTCCAAGAGACCCAGTACTTC
TRBJ1-1	TRBV12-5	NA	NA	CASGLDSEAFF	TGTGCTAGTGGCCTTGACAGCGAAGCTTTCTTT
TRBJ2-7	TRBV7-9	NA	NA	CASSLTYEQYF	TGTGCCAGCAGCTTAACCTACGAGCAGTACTTC
TRBJ2-5	TRBV28	TRBD1	NA	CASSRGRGLVETQYF	TGTGCCAGCAGTCGCGGCAGGGGGCTGGTTGAGACCCAGTACTTC
TRBJ2-7	TRBV4-3	NA	NA	CASSQDNGNYEQYF	TGCGCCAGCAGCCAAGATAACGGTAACTACGAGCAGTACTTC
TRBJ2-2	TRBV3-1/TRBV3-2	TRBD1	few	CASRQGAGELFF	TGTGCCAGCAGACAGGGGGCCGGGGAGCTGTTTTTT
TRBJ2-7	TRBV28	TRBD2	few	CASRGEGRSRNEQYF	TGTGCCAGCAGAGGGGAGGGCAGGTCTAGGAACGAGCAGTACTTC
TRBJ2-1	TRBV11-2	NA	NA	CASSFDLGSYNEQFF	TGTGCCAGCAGCTTCGACCTTGGGTCCTACAATGAGCAGTTCTTC
TRBJ2-4	TRBV6-5	NA	NA	CASSHIAKNIQYF	TGTGCCAGCAGTCACATAGCCAAAAACATTCAGTACTTC
TRBJ2-7	TRBV18	NA	NA	CASSLRQTSYEQYF	TGTGCCAGCTCACTCCGGCAGACTTCCTACGAGCAGTACTTC
TRBJ2-7	TRBV6-6	NA	NA	CASRQGPGYEQYF	TGTGCCAGCAGGCAGGGGCCCGGCTACGAGCAGTACTTC
TRBJ1-5	TRBV18	TRBD1	NA	CASSQQRQGHNQPQHF	TGTGCCAGCTCACAACAACGACAGGGCCACAATCAGCCCCAGCATTTT
TRBJ2-7	TRBV9	TRBD2	few	CASSVAGGLEQYF	TGTGCCAGCAGCGTAGCGGGAGGTCTGGAGCAGTACTTC
TRBJ1-5	TRBV29-1	NA	NA	CSFSTGSGQPQHF	TGCAGCTTTAGTACGGGGTCAGGACAGCCCCAGCATTTT
TRBJ2-2	TRBV7-9	NA	few	CASSRGELFF	TGTGCCAGCAGCCGAGGGGAGCTGTTTTTT
TRBJ1-1	TRBV6-2/TRBV6-3	NA	NA	CASSFGSGYEAFF	TGTGCCAGCAGTTTTGGTTCTGGGTATGAAGCTTTCTTT
TRBJ2-5	TRBV5-1	TRBD1	NA	CASRAGQGAAETQYF	TGCGCCAGCAGGGCGGGACAGGGGGCGGCGGAGACCCAGTACTTC
TRBJ2-7	TRBV13	TRBD2	NA	CASSLGVTRGDEQYF	TGTGCCAGCAGCTTAGGCGTAACTCGGGGGGACGAGCAGTACTTC
TRBJ1-2	TRBV28	NA	NA	CASSTGRRVGYTF	TGTGCCAGCAGTACGGGACGCCGAGTGGGCTACACCTTC
TRBJ1-1	TRBV28	NA	NA	CASSLGRPTVFPEAFF	TGTGCCAGCAGTTTAGGCAGGCCCACAGTATTTCCTGAAGCTTTCTTT
TRBJ2-7	TRBV5-4	TRBD1	NA	CASSSGTGVFSYEQYF	TGTGCCAGCAGCTCCGGGACAGGGGTTTTCTCCTACGAGCAGTACTTC
TRBJ2-1	TRBV7-2	NA	NA	CASRISVVSYNEQFF	TGTGCCAGCAGGATTAGCGTCGTTTCCTACAATGAGCAGTTCTTC
TRBJ2-3	TRBV25-1	NA	NA	CASSEGGNSAADTQYF	TGTGCCAGCAGTGAGGGGGGAAACAGTGCGGCAGATACGCAGTATTTT